The 27 T cell receptor beta chains reported below all come from one sample, sequenced in a study of blood T cells in healthy people across ages. Sample-barcoded 5' priming and a J-beta primer mix drove a second PCR of about 6 to 12 cycles. TCRdb analysed the 5' RACE reads with MiXCR anew, one entry per CDR3 protein. The sample holds approximately 700,000 distinct CDR3 sequences; about a third are singletons and the top ten take less than 20%. The sequenced material came from blood. Receptor source: an elderly woman in good health.

The chain is built from TRBV7-2 and TRBJ2-5, with unresolved D. The DNA end is more similar to TRBJ2-4, so the J call may be wrong. The CDR3 consists of 13 residues. Germline lookup yields CDR1 SGHTA and CDR2 FQGNSA. CDR3 amino acids: CASRDNTKNIQYF. The CDR3 DNA follows: TGTGCCAGCAGAGATAATACCAAAAACATTCAGTACTTC.

The table lists this clonotype with a few counts. Given a much more abundant clone one base away, this may be a read error. The gene calls are TRBV28 and TRBJ2-7; weak D call: TRBD1 (7 bases). The germline V gene encodes CDR1 MDHEN and CDR2 SYDVKM. The CDR3 covers 14 residues. This CDR3 reads CAGRPGQARGEQYF. Here the CDR3 DNA reads TGTGCCGGCAGACCCGGACAGGCCCGGGGGGAGCAGTACTTC.

A word on this clonotype: A single base separates this from a much larger clone, so it may be a read error. This sequence joins TRBV10-2 and TRBJ2-4; 7 bases match TRBD2. After removal of 8 bases from V and 5 bases from J, the junction contained 15 bases not matched to a gene. Germline lookup yields CDR1 WSHSY and CDR2 SAAADI. The CDR3 is 16 amino acids. DNA of the CDR3: TGCGCCAGCCGGCCTACCACAGGACTAGTCGAAAACATTCAGTACTTC. Protein: CASRPTTGLVENIQYF.

This clonotype was counted many times. This sequence joins TRBV5-1 and TRBJ2-1; D uncertain. V lost 0 bases to trimming and J lost 3 bases, with 10 bases between them. Germline assignment: CDR1 SGHRS and CDR2 YFSETQ. The CDR3 has 15 amino acids. CDR3 bases: TGCGCCAGCAGCTTGGAGGGTACGAGCTACAATGAGCAGTTCTTC. Residues: CASSLEGTSYNEQFF.

V and J are TRBV30 and TRBJ1-4; no firm D call. V was shortened by 2 bases and J by 5 bases, with 6 bases between the two germline ends. The CDR3 extends over 12 amino acids. From germline, CDR1 is GTSNPN and CDR2 SVGIG (reference sequence). The CDR3 here is CAWSPRNEKLFF. The CDR3 DNA reads TGTGCCTGGAGTCCGAGAAATGAAAAACTGTTTTTT.

Notes on this clonotype: The junction shows a germline mismatch at one end, possibly a read error. The chain couples TRBV6-2 or TRBV6-3 to TRBJ2-6; the D is unclear. The CDR3 is made up of 16 amino acids. CDR1 and CDR2 (germline): MNHEY, SVGEGT. Written as DNA, the CDR3 is TGTGTCAGCAGTTACACTCATCTTCCTGGGGCCAACGTCCTGACTTTC. This sequence encodes CVSSYTHLPGANVLTF.

This clonotype was picked up many times. This chain uses TRBV7-2 with TRBJ1-5; TRBD1 matches 8 bases. This CDR3 comprises 16 residues. V lost 4 bases, J lost 4 bases, and 9 bases stayed unmatched. Germline CDR1 reads SGHTA; CDR2 reads FQGNSA. CDR3 DNA sequence: TGTGCCAGCAGCTCCCTAACTGACAGGGGAAATCAGCCCCAGCATTTT. Translated, it gives CASSSLTDRGNQPQHF.

This clonotype was detected a few times. CDR3 sequence: CSAKGGAWGIGTEAFF. The DNA for the CDR3 is TGCAGTGCGAAGGGAGGGGCTTGGGGTATAGGGACTGAAGCTTTCTTT. The chain links TRBV20-1 to TRBJ1-1; the D gene is possibly TRBD1 (5 bases). Germline CDR1 DFQATT, CDR2 SNEGSKA (reference sequence). V lost 6 bases and J lost 5, with 25 bases in between. This CDR3 has 16 amino acids.

A remark on this clonotype: This could be a read error, since a much larger clone is one nucleotide away. V is TRBV28 and J is TRBJ1-2; no reliable D call. CDR3 length: 12 amino acids. CDR1 and CDR2 (germline): MDHEN, SYDVKM. CDR3: CAGSFRVYGYTF. CDR3 coding DNA: TGTGCCGGCAGTTTTAGAGTGTATGGCTACACCTTC.

In its sample, this clonotype was seen many times. V gene TRBV6-2 or TRBV6-3 combines with J gene TRBJ1-5; D is ambiguous. V was shortened by 2 bases and J by 2 bases, with 4 bases between the two germline ends. CDR3 length: 13 amino acids. Germline V gene data show CDR1 as MNHEY and CDR2 as SVGEGT. The CDR3 bases are TGTGCCAGCAGTTACATGGGCAATCAGCCCCAGCATTTT. Translation: CASSYMGNQPQHF.

This clonotype was picked up many times. The rearrangement uses TRBV11-2 and TRBJ2-3; no clear D. This CDR3 has 17 residues. Between the trimmed V and J ends, which lost 5 bases and 0 bases, there was a span of 18 bases. CDR1 and CDR2 (germline): SGHAT, FQNNGV. The CDR3 DNA reads TGTGCCAGCAGCCCAGGATCCCCGCTTACTAGCACAGATACGCAGTATTTT. Translating gives CASSPGSPLTSTDTQYF.

Of note for this clonotype: A much more abundant neighbour one base away suggests this may be a read error. The chain uses TRBV6-6 and TRBJ1-2, with a tentative D call TRBD1 (5 bases). Germline V lookup: CDR1 MNHNY, CDR2 SVGAGI (reference sequence). CDR3 size: 16 residues. DNA of the CDR3: TGTGCCGGCAGTTTGGGGCAGCGACAAAATAACTATGGCTACACCTTC. Translation: CAGSLGQRQNNYGYTF.

This clonotype came up a few times. The rearrangement uses TRBV12-3 or TRBV12-4 and TRBJ1-4; D is ambiguous. The V and J ends lost 4 bases and 4 bases respectively, with 13 bases between them. The CDR3 runs to 15 residues. As DNA, the CDR3 is TGTGCCAGCAGTTCCTCCGGGCACCGTAATGAAAAACTGTTTTTT. Its protein is CASSSSGHRNEKLFF.

This chain links TRBV19 with TRBJ2-3; D may be TRBD1 (6 bases). This CDR3 is built from 15 residues. V lost 5 bases to trimming and J lost 1 base, with 13 bases between them. Germline lookup yields CDR1 LNHDA and CDR2 SQIVND (reference sequence). The CDR3 bases are TGTGCCAGTAGTTATCAGGGGAAGGGCACAGATACGCAGTATTTT. This sequence encodes CASSYQGKGTDTQYF.

This clonotype has just a few counts. The chain links TRBV21-1 to TRBJ2-7; TRBD1, the table's D call, was not compared with the DNA. TRBV21-1 is given as a pseudogene. This CDR3 comprises 18 residues. The CDR3 DNA reads TGTGCCAGCAGCACACCCGGGGCAGGGGAATGGAGGTCCTACGAGCAGTACTTC. As protein: CASSTPGAGEWRSYEQYF.

Ten or more counts support this clonotype. The chain uses TRBV5-6 and TRBJ2-4; possible D gene TRBD2, 5 bases. The CDR3 sequence is 16 residues long. Germline CDR1 is SGHDT and CDR2 is YYEEEE. V was cut by 0 bases and J by 3 bases, with 13 bases left in between. CDR3 coding DNA: TGTGCCAGCAGCTTGGGAGGGCTTTGGGACAAAAACATTCAGTACTTC. Translated, it gives CASSLGGLWDKNIQYF. The full variable domain, completed using reference TRBV5-6 and TRBJ2-4, is DAGVTQSPTHLIKTRGQQVTLRCSPKSGHDTVSWYQQALGQGPQFIFQYYEEEERQRGNFPDRFSGHQFPNYSSELNVNALLLGDSALYLCASSLGGLWDKNIQYFGAGTRLSVL.

This clonotype was seen a single time. This rearrangement joins TRBV5-5 to TRBJ1-3, with D maybe TRBD1 (5 bases). Trimming removed 3 bases from V and 0 bases from J, with 10 bases in between. Germline V gives CDR1 SGHKS, CDR2 YYEKEE (reference sequence). This CDR3 has 15 residues. The CDR3 sequence: CASSSGGSSGNTIYF. The CDR3 DNA follows: TGTGCCAGCAGCTCGGGGGGAAGCTCTGGAAACACCATATATTTT.

This clonotype has at least ten counts. V usage is TRBV3-1 and J usage is TRBJ2-7; weak D call: TRBD1 (6 bases). Germline CDR1 and CDR2: LGHDT and YNNKEL (reference sequence). The CDR3 contains 12 residues. The V and J ends lost 8 bases and 0 bases respectively, with 8 bases between them. DNA of the CDR3: TGTGCCAGCTCGGACAGCTCCTACGAGCAGTACTTC. Translated, it gives CASSDSSYEQYF.

V gene TRBV20-1 combines with J gene TRBJ2-7, with TRBD2 as a possible D gene (6 bases). The CDR3 sequence is 14 residues long. Germline V gives CDR1 DFQATT, CDR2 SNEGSKA (reference sequence). Trimming removed 2 bases at V and 0 bases at J, with 11 bases between. CDR3 sequence (DNA): TGCAGTGCTAGACTAGCGCACAACTCCTACGAGCAGTACTTC. Protein product: CSARLAHNSYEQYF.

This clonotype was seen only a few times. V usage is TRBV2 and J usage is TRBJ2-4; D is uncertain. CDR1 SNHLY and CDR2 FYNNEI come from the germline V gene. Deletions cut 0 bases from V and 8 bases from J, with 17 bases between. This CDR3 spans 16 amino acids. The CDR3 DNA sequence: TGTGCCAGCAGTGAAGCGCGGCCAGAAGGGATGGACATTCAGTACTTC. Encoded protein: CASSEARPEGMDIQYF.

This clonotype was seen a few times. This chain connects TRBV15 to TRBJ2-4; D unclear. V lost 1 base to trimming and J lost 5 bases, with 6 bases between them. Per germline, CDR1 LNHNV and CDR2 YYDKDF (reference sequence). The CDR3 loop spans 13 amino acids. The CDR3 loop reads CATSRGLENIQYF. DNA of the CDR3: TGTGCCACCAGCAGAGGGTTAGAAAACATTCAGTACTTC.

This clonotype was seen at least ten times. CDR3 coding DNA: TGCGCCAGCAGTATTAGCGGGCGTGGCACAGATACGCAGTATTTT. Amino acid sequence: CASSISGRGTDTQYF. V and J are TRBV5-1 and TRBJ2-3, with TRBD2 matching over 7 bases. Trimming took 5 bases from V and 1 from J; bases not matched to a gene: 7. Germline V CDR1 and CDR2: SGHRS, YFSETQ. CDR3 length: 15 amino acids.

The V gene is TRBV20-1, the J gene TRBJ1-1; D is ambiguous. Germline CDR1 is DFQATT and CDR2 is SNEGSKA (reference sequence). Trimming cost V 0 bases and J 1 base, with 9 bases left between them. CDR3 length: 14 amino acids. The CDR3 is CSARDVPGNTEAFF. Written as DNA, the CDR3 is TGCAGTGCTAGAGATGTTCCGGGGAACACTGAAGCTTTCTTT.

V gene TRBV28 combines with J gene TRBJ2-5; possibly TRBD1 for D (5 bases). The J call is uncertain, as TRBJ2-7 better fits the DNA end. Per the germline V gene, CDR1 is MDHEN and CDR2 is SYDVKM. This CDR3 has 13 residues. CDR3 region: CASKAGAENEQYF. Here the CDR3 DNA reads TGTGCCAGCAAAGCTGGGGCCGAGAACGAGCAGTACTTC.

V and J are TRBV27 and TRBJ1-6; a weak D match, TRBD1 (5 bases). Trimming cost V 0 bases and J 10 bases, with 7 bases left between them. The germline gives CDR1 MNHEY, CDR2 SMNVEV (reference sequence). The CDR3 covers 13 residues. CDR3 amino acids: CASSLSEGSPLHF. For the CDR3, the DNA is TGTGCCAGCAGTTTATCTGAGGGGTCACCCCTCCACTTT.

This clonotype has at least ten counts. The chain is built from TRBV6-6 and TRBJ2-7; 7 bases fit TRBD1. Per germline, CDR1 MNHNY and CDR2 SVGAGI (reference sequence). This CDR3 comprises 17 residues. V lost 6 bases and J lost 0; bases outside the gene matches: 14. The CDR3 loop reads CASRGTAGRTFSYEQYF. The CDR3 DNA sequence: TGTGCCAGCAGGGGGACAGCCGGGCGGACTTTCTCCTACGAGCAGTACTTC.

This clonotype was counted between two and nine times. This chain connects TRBV7-2 to TRBJ1-1; D perhaps matches TRBD1 (5 bases). This CDR3 spans 14 amino acids. Germline-derived CDR1 and CDR2 are SGHTA and FQGNSA. Trimming removed 5 bases at V and 4 bases at J, with 14 bases between. CDR3 in DNA: TGTGCCAGCAGCGAGGTTATGGACATCACTGAAGCTTTCTTT. Translation gives CASSEVMDITEAFF.